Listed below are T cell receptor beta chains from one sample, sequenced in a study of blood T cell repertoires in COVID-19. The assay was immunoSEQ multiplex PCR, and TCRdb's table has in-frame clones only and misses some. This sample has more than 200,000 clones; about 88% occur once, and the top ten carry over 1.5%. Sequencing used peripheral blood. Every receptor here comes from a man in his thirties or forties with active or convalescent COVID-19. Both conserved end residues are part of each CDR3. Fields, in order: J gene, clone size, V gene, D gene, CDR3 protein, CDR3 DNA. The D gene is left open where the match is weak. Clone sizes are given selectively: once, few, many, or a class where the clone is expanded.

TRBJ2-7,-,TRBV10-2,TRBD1,CASSGGTGAYEQYF,TGCGCCAGCAGTGGGGGGACAGGGGCCTACGAGCAGTACTTC
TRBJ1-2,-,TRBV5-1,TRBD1,CASSQYDRGLLGYTF,TGCGCCAGCAGCCAGTACGACAGGGGGCTGCTTGGCTACACCTTC
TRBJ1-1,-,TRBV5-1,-,CASSPAGVQNTEAFF,TGCGCCAGCAGCCCGGCCGGAGTTCAGAACACTGAAGCTTTCTTT
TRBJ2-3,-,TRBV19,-,CASSAGLTNTDTQYF,TGTGCCAGTAGCGCTGGACTAACCAACACAGATACGCAGTATTTT
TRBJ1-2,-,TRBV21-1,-,CASSKRGPRYGYTF,TGTGCCAGCAGCAAGCGGGGACCTCGCTATGGCTACACCTTC
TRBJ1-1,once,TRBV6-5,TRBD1,CASRRTGKGDTEAFF,TGTGCCAGCAGAAGGACAGGGAAAGGGGACACTGAAGCTTTCTTT
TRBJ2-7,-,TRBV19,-,CASSSSGGGLREQYF,TGTGCCAGTAGTTCCTCCGGCGGGGGCTTAAGGGAGCAGTACTTC
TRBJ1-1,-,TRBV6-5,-,CASSTDRLNTEAFF,TGTGCCAGCAGTACCGACAGGCTGAACACTGAAGCTTTCTTT
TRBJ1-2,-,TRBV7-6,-,CASSLEENNWTNYGYTF,TGTGCCAGCAGCTTAGAGGAGAACAACTGGACTAACTATGGCTACACCTTC
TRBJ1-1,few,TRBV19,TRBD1,CASAPSGTGSGGAFF,TGTGCCAGCGCACCATCCGGGACAGGGAGTGGAGGAGCTTTCTTT
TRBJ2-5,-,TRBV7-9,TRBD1,CASSLGDRGGETQYF,TGTGCCAGCAGCTTAGGGGACAGGGGTGGCGAGACCCAGTACTTC
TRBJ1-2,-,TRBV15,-,CATSRDRGYTF,TGTGCCACCAGCAGAGATCGTGGCTACACCTTC
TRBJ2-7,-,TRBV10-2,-,CASSGAYEQYF,TGCGCCAGCAGTGGAGCTTACGAGCAGTACTTC
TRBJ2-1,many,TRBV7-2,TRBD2,CASSHGTSGGNEQFF,TGTGCCAGCAGCCACGGGACTAGCGGGGGGAATGAGCAGTTCTTC
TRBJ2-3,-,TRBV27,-,CASSLSTRTGSTQYF,TGTGCCAGCAGTTTATCGACCCGAACAGGGAGTACGCAGTATTTT
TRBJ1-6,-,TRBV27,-,CASSNGGSGYNSPLHF,TGTGCCAGCAGCAATGGGGGGAGCGGCTATAATTCACCCCTCCACTTT
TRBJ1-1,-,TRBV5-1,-,CASSWGGTGTEAFF,TGCGCCAGCAGCTGGGGAGGGACCGGCACTGAAGCTTTCTTT
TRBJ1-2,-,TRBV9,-,CASSVSTGTNYGYTF,TGTGCCAGCAGCGTGTCTACAGGTACAAACTATGGCTACACCTTC
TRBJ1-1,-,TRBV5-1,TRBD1,CASSPLTGGNTEAFF,TGCGCCAGCAGCCCTTTGACAGGGGGGAACACTGAAGCTTTCTTT
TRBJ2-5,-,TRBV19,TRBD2,CASRSGGGETQYF,TGTGCCAGTAGAAGCGGGGGGGGAGAGACCCAGTACTTC
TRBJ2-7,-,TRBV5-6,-,CASSYNSYEQYF,TGTGCCAGCAGCTACAACTCCTACGAGCAGTACTTC
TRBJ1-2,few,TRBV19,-,CASTRPRSYGYTF,TGTGCCAGTACCCGCCCGCGGTCCTATGGCTACACCTTC
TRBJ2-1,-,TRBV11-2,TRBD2,CASSLAGTSGGRGNEQFF,TGTGCCAGCAGCTTAGCCGGGACTAGCGGGGGGCGAGGCAATGAGCAGTTCTTC
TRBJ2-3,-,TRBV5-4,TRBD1,CASSLGGQGAADTQYF,TGTGCCAGCAGCTTGGGCGGGCAGGGGGCTGCAGATACGCAGTATTTT
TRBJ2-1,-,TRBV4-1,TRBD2,CASSQGLAGRGNEQFF,TGCGCCAGCAGCCAAGGACTAGCGGGGAGGGGCAATGAGCAGTTCTTC
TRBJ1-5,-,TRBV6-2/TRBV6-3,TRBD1,CASSSQGAGNQPQHF,TGTGCCAGCAGCTCACAGGGGGCCGGGAATCAGCCCCAGCATTTT
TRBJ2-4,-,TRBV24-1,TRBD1,CATSDSDHTRQGEKNIQYF,TGTGCCACCAGTGACTCCGACCACACTCGACAGGGCGAAAAAAACATTCAGTACTTC
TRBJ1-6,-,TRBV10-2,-,CASSTYGQHGSPLHF,TGCGCCAGCAGTACCTATGGCCAGCACGGGTCACCCCTCCACTTT
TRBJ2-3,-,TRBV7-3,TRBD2,CASSLTRGGSTDTQYF,TGTGCCAGCAGCTTAACTCGCGGGGGGAGCACAGATACGCAGTATTTT
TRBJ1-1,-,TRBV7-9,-,CASSSGHLEGTEAFF,TGTGCCAGCAGCTCGGGACACCTAGAGGGGACTGAAGCTTTCTTT
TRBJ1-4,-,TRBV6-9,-,CASSVTPTVGRKLFF,TGTGCCAGCAGTGTAACCCCCACAGTGGGGCGAAAACTGTTTTTT
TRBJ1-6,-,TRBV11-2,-,CASSLVGGSSSPLHF,TGTGCCAGCAGCTTAGTGGGGGGTAGCAGTTCACCCCTCCACTTT
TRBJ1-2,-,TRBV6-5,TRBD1,CASGTGIRYTF,TGTGCCTCCGGGACAGGTATCCGCTACACCTTC